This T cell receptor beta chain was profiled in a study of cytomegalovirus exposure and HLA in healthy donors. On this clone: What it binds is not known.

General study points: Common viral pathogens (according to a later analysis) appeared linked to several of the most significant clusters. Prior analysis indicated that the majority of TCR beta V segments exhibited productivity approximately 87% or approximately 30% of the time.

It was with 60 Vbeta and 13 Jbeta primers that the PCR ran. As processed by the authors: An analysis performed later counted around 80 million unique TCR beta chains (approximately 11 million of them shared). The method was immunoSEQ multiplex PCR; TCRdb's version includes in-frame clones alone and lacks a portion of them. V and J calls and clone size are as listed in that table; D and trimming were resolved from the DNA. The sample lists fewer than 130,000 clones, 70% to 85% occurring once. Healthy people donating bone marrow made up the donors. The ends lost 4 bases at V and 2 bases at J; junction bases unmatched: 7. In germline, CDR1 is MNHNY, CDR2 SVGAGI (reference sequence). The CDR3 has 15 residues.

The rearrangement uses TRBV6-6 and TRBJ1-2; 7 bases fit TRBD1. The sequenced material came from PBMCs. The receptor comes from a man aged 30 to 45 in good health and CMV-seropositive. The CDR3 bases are TGTGCCAGCAGTTCTTATGACAGGGCCAACTATGGCTACACCTTC. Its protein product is CASSSYDRANYGYTF.